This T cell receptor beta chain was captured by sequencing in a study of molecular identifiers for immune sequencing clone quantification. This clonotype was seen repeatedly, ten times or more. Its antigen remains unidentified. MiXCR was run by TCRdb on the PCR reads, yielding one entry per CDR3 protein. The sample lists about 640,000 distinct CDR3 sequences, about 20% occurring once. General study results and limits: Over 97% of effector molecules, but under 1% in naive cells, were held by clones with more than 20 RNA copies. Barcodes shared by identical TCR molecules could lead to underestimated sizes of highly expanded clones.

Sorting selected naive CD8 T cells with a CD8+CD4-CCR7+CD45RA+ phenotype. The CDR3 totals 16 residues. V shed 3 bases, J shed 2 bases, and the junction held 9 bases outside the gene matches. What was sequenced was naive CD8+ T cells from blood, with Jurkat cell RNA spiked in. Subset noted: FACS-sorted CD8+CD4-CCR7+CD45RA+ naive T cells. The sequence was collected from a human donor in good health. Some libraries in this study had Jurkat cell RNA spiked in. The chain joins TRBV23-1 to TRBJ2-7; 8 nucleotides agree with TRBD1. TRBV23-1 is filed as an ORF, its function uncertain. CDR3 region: CASSHPDRGSPYEQYF. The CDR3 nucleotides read TGCGCCAGCAGTCACCCCGACAGGGGATCCCCCTACGAGCAGTACTTC.